Presented here are 28 T cell receptor beta chains from one specimen sequenced in a study of memory CD4+ T cells and cytomegalovirus serostatus. Single viable CD3+CD4+CD8-CD45RO+ cells were sorted as the memory CD4+ T cells. Sequenced by immunoSEQ multiplex PCR; TCRdb stores in-frame clones only, minus some. The table lists 60,000 or so clones, 82% of them singletons, with roughly 0.5% in the top ten. The sequenced sample was memory CD4+ T cells from blood. The source is an adult in good health and CMV-seronegative. Some clones in this sample may be carry-over from other donors' samples.

V and J are TRBV19 and TRBJ1-1; a possible D gene is TRBD1 (5 bases). The length of the CDR3 is 15 residues. The germline V gene has CDR1 LNHDA and CDR2 SQIVND (reference sequence). V was trimmed by 2 bases and J by 1 base, leaving 11 bases between them. The CDR3 spells CASSIIGTRNTEAFF. DNA of the CDR3: TGTGCCAGTAGTATAATTGGGACTCGGAACACTGAAGCTTTCTTT.

J is TRBJ2-7 and V is TRBV27; TRBD1 or TRBD2 may be the D gene (5 bases each). Trimming cost V 7 bases and J 2 bases, with 12 bases left between them. Germline loops: CDR1 MNHEY, CDR2 SMNVEV (reference sequence). This CDR3 contains 13 residues. CDR3 sequence reads: CASTRRGAYEQYF. The CDR3 nucleotides read TGTGCCAGCACCCGAAGAGGGGCCTACGAGCAGTACTTC.

CDR3 nucleotide sequence: TGTGCCAGCAAAGAACTAACATCCTACGAGCAGTACTTC. It translates to CASKELTSYEQYF. This chain uses TRBV27 with TRBJ2-7; D remains unclear. Trimming pared 7 bases from V and 1 base from J, leaving 11 bases between. CDR1 MNHEY and CDR2 SMNVEV come from the germline V gene (reference sequence). CDR3 length: 13 amino acids.

This chain connects TRBV15 to TRBJ1-1; no clear D gene. The CDR3 loop spans 15 amino acids. Germline V gene data show CDR1 as LNHNV and CDR2 as YYDKDF (reference sequence). Trimming took 0 bases from V and 1 from J, leaving 9 bases between them. The CDR3 nucleotides read TGTGCCACCAGCAGAGATCTAGCCGGGAACACTGAAGCTTTCTTT. Its translation is CATSRDLAGNTEAFF.

The chain employs TRBV7-6 and TRBJ1-1; TRBD1 matches at 12 bases. The germline V gene encodes CDR1 SGHVS and CDR2 FNYEAQ. V shed 5 bases, J shed 1 base, and the junction held 17 bases outside the gene matches. The CDR3 consists of 20 residues. DNA for the CDR3: TGTGCCAGCAGCGCAAATTCTCCCCGGGACAGGGGGCGTAGGAACACTGAAGCTTTCTTT. It codes for CASSANSPRDRGRRNTEAFF.

The chain joins TRBV7-2 to TRBJ2-1, with 14 positions matching TRBD2. Germline CDR1 SGHTA, CDR2 FQGNSA. V shed 10 bases and J 9 bases; nucleotides not matched to a gene: 5. This CDR3 contains 13 residues. The DNA for the CDR3 is TGTGCCACCAAGACTAGCGGGAGGGGTGAGCAGTTCTTC. It is translated as CATKTSGRGEQFF.

The V and J genes are TRBV18 and TRBJ2-2, with unresolved D. The CDR3 is 15 amino acids. With 2 bases removed from V and 1 base from J, the gap between germline ends came to 8 bases. Germline CDR1 reads KGHSH; CDR2 reads LQKENI. CDR3 amino acids: CASSPVSRNTGELFF. DNA of the CDR3: TGTGCCAGCTCACCAGTGTCGAGGAACACCGGGGAGCTGTTTTTT.

The rearrangement links TRBV30 to TRBJ1-2; D is ambiguous. The V gene's germline CDR1 is GTSNPN and CDR2 SVGIG (reference sequence). With 1 base removed from V and 3 bases from J, the gap between germline ends came to 15 bases. CDR3 length: 15 amino acids. Written as DNA, the CDR3 is TGTGCCTGGAGTGCCATCCCGTTCCGAGACTATGGCTACACCTTC. Amino acid sequence: CAWSAIPFRDYGYTF.

This clone was detected once. This sequence joins TRBV6-1 and TRBJ2-7, with D tentatively TRBD1 (6 bases). The CDR3 spans 14 residues. Deletions cut 7 bases from V and 5 bases from J, with 18 bases between. CDR1 and CDR2 from the germline V gene are MNHNS and SASEGT. The CDR3 is CASKGGMDNHEQYF. The CDR3 DNA reads TGTGCCAGCAAAGGGGGAATGGACAACCACGAGCAGTACTTC.

The V call is TRBV2, the J call TRBJ2-7; 7 bases line up with TRBD1. Per germline, CDR1 SNHLY and CDR2 FYNNEI. The V segment lost 5 bases and the J segment 3 bases; nucleotides outside the gene matches: 7. The CDR3 has 14 amino acids. CDR3 sequence reads: CASSSGQVIYEQYF. CDR3 nucleotides: TGTGCCAGCAGTTCAGGACAGGTGATCTACGAGCAGTACTTC.

The chain recombines TRBV19 with TRBJ1-5; D gene uncertain. Germline V lookup: CDR1 LNHDA, CDR2 SQIVND (reference sequence). The CDR3 contains 15 residues. V shed 5 bases and J shed 9 bases, with 20 bases lying between them. The CDR3 nucleotides read TGTGCCAGTAGTCTGGGGAGCGTGGGTTTGATGCCCCAGCATTTT. Protein sequence: CASSLGSVGLMPQHF.

This clone was seen just once. The V gene is TRBV4-1, the J gene TRBJ1-4, with a tentative D call TRBD1 (6 bases). Per germline, CDR1 MGHRA and CDR2 YSYEKL. The CDR3 totals 14 residues. Trimming stripped 5 bases from V and 8 bases from J, with 15 bases between. CDR3 in DNA: TGCGCCAGCAGCTCACAGGGTTTCTACGAAAAACTGTTTTTT. This translates into CASSSQGFYEKLFF.

This clone was detected only a few times. The chain couples TRBV4-2 to TRBJ2-3; TRBD2 aligns across 9 bases. With V trimmed by 4 bases and J by 5 bases, 13 bases remained unmatched. The CDR3 runs 17 residues. Germline values: CDR1 LGHNA, CDR2 YNFKEQ. CDR3 region: CASSRSLAGSVGDTQYF. The CDR3 DNA sequence: TGTGCCAGCAGCCGGAGCCTAGCGGGAAGTGTAGGAGATACGCAGTATTTT.

This sequence joins TRBV5-4 and TRBJ2-1, with 13 bases that match TRBD2. Trimming at V came to 4 bases and at J to 8 bases, leaving 12 bases not matched to a gene. The germline V gene has CDR1 SGHNT and CDR2 YYREEE (reference sequence). This CDR3 spans 17 amino acids. CDR3 nucleotide sequence: TGTGCCAGCAGCCGAACCCCAACTAGCGGGAGGGCCTATGAGCAGTTCTTC. This codes for CASSRTPTSGRAYEQFF.

Details on this clone: One end of the junction varies from germline; a read error may be responsible. This rearrangement joins TRBV5-1 to TRBJ1-2, with a weak D call TRBD1 (6 bases). CDR1 is SGHRS and CDR2 is YFSETQ in the germline V gene. The CDR3 extends over 12 amino acids. In DNA, the CDR3 is TGTGCCAGCAGGGACACAGAGAAAGGCTACACCTTC. It yields the protein CASRDTEKGYTF.

The J gene is TRBJ2-1, the V gene TRBV2, with 7 bases matching TRBD2. CDR3 size: 16 residues. Unmatched junction bases numbered 5, after V lost 2 bases and J lost 1 base. CDR1 and CDR2 from the germline V gene are SNHLY and FYNNEI. CDR3 region: CASSERLAVSYNEQFF. The DNA for the CDR3 is TGTGCCAGCAGTGAAAGGCTAGCGGTTTCCTACAATGAGCAGTTCTTC.

This clone was seen a handful of times. V is TRBV5-4 and J is TRBJ2-1, with 14 bases fitting TRBD2. The CDR3 is 19 residues long. V lost 2 bases and J lost 6; bases outside the gene matches: 13. CDR1 is SGHNT and CDR2 is YYREEE in the germline V gene (reference sequence). DNA for the CDR3: TGTGCCAGCAGCTTAGGGACTAGCGGGAGTGAAAGGTTTCGCAATGAGCAGTTCTTC. This gives the protein CASSLGTSGSERFRNEQFF.

The chain recombines TRBV28 with TRBJ1-4; TRBD1 matches 10 bases. The CDR3 loop spans 15 amino acids. Germline CDR1 is MDHEN and CDR2 is SYDVKM. V lost 3 bases, J lost 5 bases, and 3 bases stayed unmatched. In DNA form, the CDR3 reads TGTGCCAGCAGTTTCCGACAGGGGGCGAATGAAAAACTGTTTTTT. Protein product: CASSFRQGANEKLFF. Combining the CDR3 with reference TRBV28 and TRBJ1-4 gives the whole variable domain DVKVTQSSRYLVKRTGEKVFLECVQDMDHENMFWYRQDPGLGLRLIYFSYDVKMKEKGDIPEGYSVSREKKERFSLILESASTNQTSMYLCASSFRQGANEKLFFGSGTQLSVL.

This sequence joins TRBV6-1 and TRBJ1-2; no firm D call. V shed 5 bases and J shed 1 base, with 11 bases lying between them. The CDR3 is 14 amino acids. Germline V lookup: CDR1 MNHNS, CDR2 SASEGT. CDR3 sequence (DNA): TGTGCCAGCAGTCTCGGGCCGAATAACTATGGCTACACCTTC. Its translation is CASSLGPNNYGYTF.

This chain uses TRBV6-5 with TRBJ2-7; D gene uncertain. This CDR3 is 13 amino acids long. Germline values: CDR1 MNHEY, CDR2 SVGAGI. V lost 2 bases and J 2 bases, leaving 7 bases between the germline ends. The CDR3 is CASSYHQAYEQYF. The CDR3 DNA is TGTGCCAGCAGTTACCACCAGGCCTACGAGCAGTACTTC.

The chain joins TRBV14 to TRBJ2-5, with 15 positions matching TRBD2. This CDR3 region has 18 residues. CDR1 is SGHDN and CDR2 is FVKESK in the germline V gene. The junction had 10 bases not matched to a gene; V was cut back by 4 bases and J by 4 bases. Written as DNA, the CDR3 is TGTGCCAGCAGCCCCAGGACTAGCGGGAGGGCCGTGGGAGAGACCCAGTACTTC. This encodes CASSPRTSGRAVGETQYF. The entire variable domain, with the rest obtained from reference TRBV14 and TRBJ2-5, is as follows: EAGVTQFPSHSVIEKGQTVTLRCDPISGHDNLYWYRRVMGKEIKFLLHFVKESKQDESGMPNNRFLAERTGGTYSTLKVQPAELEDSGVYFCASSPRTSGRAVGETQYFGPGTRLLVL.

This chain uses TRBV29-1 with TRBJ1-1, with 12 bases lining up with TRBD1. V lost 7 bases to trimming and J lost 3 bases; unmatched junction nucleotides: 6. The CDR3 consists of 14 residues. The germline CDR1 and CDR2 sequences are SQVTM and ANQGSEA. This CDR3 is CSASGTGGYTEAFF. CDR3 nucleotide sequence: TGCAGCGCATCCGGGACAGGGGGCTACACTGAAGCTTTCTTT.

The chain couples TRBV6-1 to TRBJ2-5, with a possible D match to TRBD1 (6 bases). V dropped 1 base and J dropped 5 bases, with 11 bases sitting between them. The CDR3 sequence is 14 residues long. CDR1 and CDR2 from the germline V gene are MNHNS and SASEGT. The chain's CDR3 is CASSEGGQGETQYF. CDR3 DNA sequence: TGTGCCAGCAGTGAAGGGGGCCAGGGGGAGACCCAGTACTTC.

The genes are TRBV6-6 and TRBJ2-7, with TRBD1 matching 11 bases. The V and J ends lost 6 bases and 0 bases, in that order; junction bases with no gene match: 4. Germline CDR1 and CDR2: MNHNY and SVGAGI (reference sequence). The CDR3 runs to 15 residues. CDR3 DNA sequence: TGTGCCAGCAGCTTGGACAGGGGGCCCTCCTACGAGCAGTACTTC. Its protein product is CASSLDRGPSYEQYF.

The V gene is TRBV5-1, the J gene TRBJ2-7; unclear D gene. This CDR3 is built from 15 residues. The V end was cut by 3 bases, the J end by 3 bases, with 16 bases between. Germline-derived CDR1 and CDR2 are SGHRS and YFSETQ. The CDR3 loop is CASSSVIAASYEQYF. The CDR3 DNA reads TGCGCCAGCAGCTCCGTTATAGCAGCAAGCTACGAGCAGTACTTC.

This rearrangement joins TRBV11-2 to TRBJ2-7, with 7 bases lining up with TRBD1. The junction had 7 bases not matched to a gene; V was cut back by 2 bases and J by 3 bases. The germline gives CDR1 SGHAT, CDR2 FQNNGV. CDR3 length equals 15 residues. The CDR3 is CASSLRGTELYEQYF. The CDR3 bases are TGTGCCAGCAGCTTAAGGGGGACAGAACTCTACGAGCAGTACTTC.

The chain has TRBV7-2 and TRBJ1-2; TRBD1 agrees at 7 bases. J gave up 6 bases and V 5 bases, and 9 bases lay outside the gene matches. CDR1 is SGHTA, CDR2 FQGNSA, per germline. The CDR3 runs to 14 residues. CDR3 nucleotides: TGTGCCAGCAGCCCCGAGGGGGCGGCCGATGGCTACACCTTC. As protein: CASSPEGAADGYTF.

The chain recombines TRBV28 with TRBJ1-6, with D perhaps TRBD1 (5 bases). The CDR3 extends over 16 amino acids. V was shortened by 3 bases and J by 9 bases, with 18 bases between the two germline ends. In germline, CDR1 is MDHEN, CDR2 SYDVKM. The CDR3 here is CASSFRGGTGSSPLHF. CDR3 DNA: TGTGCCAGCAGTTTTCGGGGTGGGACGGGGAGTTCACCCCTCCACTTT.